This T cell receptor (beta chain) was captured in a study of T cell repertoires in cytomegalovirus infection. Study-level information: Selection of CMV epitopes for the study included recently identified HLA-C-restricted and well-studied HLA-B-restricted ones. Through public TCR beta signatures, both CMV infection and matching HLA type were indicated. General study points: CMV-specific TCR beta clonotypes restricted by HLA-C dominated the ex vivo response.

TCRdb analysed the reads with MiXCR anew, one entry per CDR3 protein. The table lists fewer than 1,000,000 distinct CDR3 sequences, around 31% of them singletons. Trimming pared 10 bases from V and 0 bases from J, leaving 19 bases between. Germline CDR1 reads WSHSY; CDR2 reads SAAADI. CDR3 length: 16 residues. This clonotype was counted between two and nine times. No antigen is known for it. The starting material was cultured CD8+ T cells from PBMCs, obtained from culture after CMV antigen stimulation. The chain recombines TRBV10-2 with TRBJ1-5, with a tentative D call TRBD1 (6 bases). The clonotype was recovered from a human donor in good health (CMV status not recorded). Some clones in this sample may be carry-over from other donors' samples. CDR3 amino acids: CATGSQGSYSNQPQHF. CDR3 in DNA: TGCGCCACAGGATCTCAGGGGAGTTATAGCAATCAGCCCCAGCATTTT.